This T cell receptor beta chain comes out of a study of blood T cell repertoires in COVID-19 (dated by TCRdb to 2020 to 2022). Background on the whole study: The collaborator samples originated in the United States, Italy and Spain and spanned the acute and convalescent phases of COVID-19. The prospective study material was composed of cDNA or gDNA derived from T cells, B-cell-depleted T cells, or PBMCs. Samples were obtained from the ongoing ImmuneRACE study (first 160 participants) and from 1,000 to 1,500 subjects provided by 6 global collaborators. Deeply sampled blood TCRbeta repertoires from subjects exposed to, actively infected with, or recovered from COVID-19 were included in the dataset. The repertoires were released in a freely available public database intended as a resource for research on the immune response to SARS-CoV-2. HLA class I and class II types, where available, came from metadata supplied by the sample provider rather than from assay-based typing. Sample metadata almost always included a de-identified subject ID, COVID-19 status, age in years and sex.

About this clone itself: Its specific antigen is unknown. It has no much larger one-base neighbor in the sample; base qualities were not kept.

TCRbeta CDR3 regions were amplified from genomic DNA using the immunoSEQ Assay, a bias-controlled multiplex PCR. As for the original processing: The number of nucleated cells in each sample was estimated from the amplification of reference gene primers within the assay. Sequence reads were collapsed and filtered to measure the absolute abundance of every unique TCRbeta CDR3 rearrangement. For each sample, productive Simpson clonality was calculated as the square root of Simpson's diversity index across productive rearrangements. What TCRdb holds here is the immuneACCESS table cut down to in-frame rearrangements. Part of the clones is not present; checked against another copy, under half of the missing clones reflect an unresolved V gene, and the others are unexplained. V and J calls and clone size are as listed in that table; D and trimming were resolved from the DNA. Recorded for this sample are tens of thousands of clones; approximately 90% of them occurred a single time. The ten biggest clones cover about 7% of the sample.

Summary of the overall study and its limitations: How much clinical and demographic metadata was included differed by source and by participant, and the metadata was provided uncurated.

Each collaborating institution followed its own protocols to collect whole blood in K2EDTA tubes. For TCRbeta analysis, collaborators shipped samples as frozen whole blood, isolated PBMCs, or DNA extracted from either of those sample types. The germline V gene (reference sequence) provides CDR1 MNHEY and CDR2 SMNVEV. The trim is 2 bases for V and 7 bases for J, with a gap of 12 bases between the germline ends. The CDR3 covers 14 residues, taking in both the cysteine and the phenylalanine. The CDR3 DNA has 42 bases and is translated from base 1. Source material: peripheral blood. This clonotype originated in a woman of 80 years or more with acute or convalescent COVID-19. The rearranged segments are TRBV27 and TRBJ1-5, with the D gene not clear enough to name. The CDR3: CASSLRQTRQPQHF. DNA sequence: TGTGCCAGCAGTTTACGGCAGACGAGGCAGCCCCAGCATTTT.